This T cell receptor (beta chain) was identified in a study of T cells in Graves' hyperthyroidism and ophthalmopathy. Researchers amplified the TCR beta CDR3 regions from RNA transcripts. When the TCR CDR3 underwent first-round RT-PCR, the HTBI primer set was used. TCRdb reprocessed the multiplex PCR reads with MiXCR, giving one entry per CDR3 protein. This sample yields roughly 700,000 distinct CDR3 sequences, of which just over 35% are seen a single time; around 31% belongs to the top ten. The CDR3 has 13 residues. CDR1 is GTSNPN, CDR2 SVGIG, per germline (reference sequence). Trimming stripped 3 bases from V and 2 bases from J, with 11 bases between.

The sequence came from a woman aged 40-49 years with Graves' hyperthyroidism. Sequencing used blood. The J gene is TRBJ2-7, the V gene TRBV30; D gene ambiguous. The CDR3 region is CAWSGVLTYEQYF. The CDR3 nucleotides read TGTGCCTGGAGCGGTGTTCTGACCTACGAGCAGTACTTC.